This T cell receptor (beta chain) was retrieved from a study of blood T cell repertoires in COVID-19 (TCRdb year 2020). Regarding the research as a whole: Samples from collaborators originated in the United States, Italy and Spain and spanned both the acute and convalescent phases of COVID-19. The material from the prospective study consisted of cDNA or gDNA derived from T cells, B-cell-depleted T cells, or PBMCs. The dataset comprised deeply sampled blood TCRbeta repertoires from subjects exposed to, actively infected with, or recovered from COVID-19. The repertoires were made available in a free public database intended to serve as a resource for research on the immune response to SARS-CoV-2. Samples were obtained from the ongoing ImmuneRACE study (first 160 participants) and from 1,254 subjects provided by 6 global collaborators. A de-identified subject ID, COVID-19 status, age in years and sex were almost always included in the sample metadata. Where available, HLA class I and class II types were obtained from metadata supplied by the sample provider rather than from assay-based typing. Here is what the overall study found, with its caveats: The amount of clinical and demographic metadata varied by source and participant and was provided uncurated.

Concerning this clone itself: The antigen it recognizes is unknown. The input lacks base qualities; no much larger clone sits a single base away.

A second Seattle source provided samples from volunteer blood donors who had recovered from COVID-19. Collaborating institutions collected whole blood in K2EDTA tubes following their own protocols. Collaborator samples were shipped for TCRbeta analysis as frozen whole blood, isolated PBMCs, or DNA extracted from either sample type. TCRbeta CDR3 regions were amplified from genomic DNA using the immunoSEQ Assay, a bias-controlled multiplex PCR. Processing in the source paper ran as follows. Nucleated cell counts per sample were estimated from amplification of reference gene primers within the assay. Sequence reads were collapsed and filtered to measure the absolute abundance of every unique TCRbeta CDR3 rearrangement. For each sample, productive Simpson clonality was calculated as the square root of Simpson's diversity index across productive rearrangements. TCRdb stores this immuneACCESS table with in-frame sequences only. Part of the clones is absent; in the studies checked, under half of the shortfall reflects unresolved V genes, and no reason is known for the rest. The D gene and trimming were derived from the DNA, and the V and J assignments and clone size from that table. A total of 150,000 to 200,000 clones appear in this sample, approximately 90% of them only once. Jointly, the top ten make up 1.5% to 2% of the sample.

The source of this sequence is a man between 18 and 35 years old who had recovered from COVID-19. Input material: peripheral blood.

In nucleotides, the sequence is TGTGCCAGCAGGACTAGCGGGAGGGCCGTAGGCAATGAGCAGTTCTTC. Translated, it reads CASRTSGRAVGNEQFF. The rearranged chain carries TRBV7-8 and TRBJ2-1; 14 bases in the middle match TRBD2. Including cysteine and phenylalanine, the CDR3 has 16 amino acids. Just the 48-base CDR3 DNA is kept, in frame starting at base 1. The junction shows trimming of 6 bases on V and 6 bases on J, and the gene matches do not reach 7 bases of it. The germline V gene gives CDR1 as SGHVS and CDR2 as FQNEAQ.